This T cell receptor beta chain was observed in a study of OX40 agonist ivuxolimab in advanced cancers. About the study: Patients were treated with intravenous ivuxolimab, dosed at 0.01 to 10 mg/kg and infused every 2 weeks. Partial responses were achieved by three patients, of whom one had hepatocellular carcinoma and two had cutaneous melanoma. Whole-study results and caveats: At 0.1 to 3.0 mg/kg, CD4+ and CD8+ blood T cells expanded clonally by week 6. Researchers did not establish what antigens the expanded peripheral T cells target.

Germline CDR1 SGHTA, CDR2 FQGNSA. The CDR3 spans 16 residues. With 0 bases clipped from V and 9 bases from J, the junction kept 6 bases outside the gene matches. The method was immunoSEQ multiplex PCR; TCRdb's version includes in-frame clones alone and lacks a portion of them. The sample gives 50,000 or so clones, less than 85% of which show up once; approximately 2% is in the top ten. The sample holds one count of this clone. What it binds is unknown. The rearrangement joins TRBV7-2 to TRBJ2-1; 12 bases map to TRBD2. Sequenced material: CD4+ or CD8+ T cells sorted from blood, taken in a trial of the OX40 agonist ivuxolimab. The clonotype was recovered from an adult with an advanced solid tumor such as melanoma, head and neck, liver or kidney cancer. The CDR3 reads CASSLAQLAGGGEQFF. In nucleotides, the CDR3 is TGTGCCAGCAGCTTAGCGCAGCTAGCGGGGGGGGGTGAGCAGTTCTTC.